Each of the 26 T cell receptor beta chains below was sequenced from the same sample in a study of cytomegalovirus exposure and HLA in healthy donors. PCR used 60 Vbeta primers and 13 Jbeta primers. Libraries were prepared by immunoSEQ multiplex PCR; TCRdb keeps only in-frame clonotypes and omits some of them. The data contain about 270,000 clones, just over 70% of them singletons. The source material was PBMCs. The receptors were gathered from a female donor in good health and CMV-seronegative.

This clone was seen a handful of times. This rearrangement joins TRBV5-1 to TRBJ2-1; D might be TRBD1 (6 bases). The CDR3 loop spans 14 amino acids. Trimming took 7 bases from V and 6 from J, leaving 17 bases between them. Germline V CDR1 and CDR2: SGHRS, YFSETQ. CDR3 in DNA: TGCGCCAGCCGGCAGGCAATAGGGGGCAATGAGCAGTTCTTC. This gives the protein CASRQAIGGNEQFF.

J is TRBJ1-4 and V is TRBV6-1; D is undetermined. V was trimmed by 2 bases and J by 1 base, leaving 14 bases between them. The CDR3 has 17 residues. CDR1 is MNHNS, CDR2 SASEGT, per germline. This CDR3 is CASSEKIYPRTNEKLFF. CDR3 DNA sequence: TGTGCCAGCAGTGAAAAGATTTATCCTAGAACTAATGAAAAACTGTTTTTT.

This clone has just a few counts. The J gene is TRBJ2-2, the V gene TRBV6-1, with 10 nucleotides matching TRBD2. The germline V gene encodes CDR1 MNHNS and CDR2 SASEGT. The CDR3 contains 15 residues. Trimming removed 2 bases from V and 3 bases from J; junction bases left unmatched: 0. CDR3 sequence reads: CASSELAGDTGELFF. Written as DNA, the CDR3 is TGTGCCAGCAGTGAACTAGCGGGAGACACCGGGGAGCTGTTTTTT.

The chain recombines TRBV7-2 with TRBJ2-2; TRBD2 might be the D (5 bases). Germline loops: CDR1 SGHTA, CDR2 FQGNSA. CDR3 length: 13 amino acids. Trimming stripped 8 bases from V and 1 base from J, with 8 bases between. The CDR3 spells CASFEGNTGELFF. For the CDR3, the DNA is TGTGCCAGCTTTGAGGGGAACACCGGGGAGCTGTTTTTT.

The J gene is TRBJ2-1, the V gene TRBV4-1; 9 bases match TRBD2. With 0 bases clipped from V and 7 bases from J, the junction kept 10 bases outside the gene matches. The CDR3 has 17 residues. Per the germline V gene, CDR1 is MGHRA and CDR2 is YSYEKL. The CDR3 here is CASSQDKKTSGRNEQFF. The CDR3 region has the DNA TGCGCCAGCAGCCAAGATAAAAAAACTAGCGGGCGAAATGAGCAGTTCTTC.

This clone has more than one count but fewer than ten. The rearrangement joins TRBV6-5 to TRBJ1-1; 9 bases fit TRBD1. The CDR3 covers 15 residues. Germline V CDR1 and CDR2: MNHEY, SVGAGI. With 6 bases clipped from V and 5 bases from J, the junction kept 10 bases outside the gene matches. Here the CDR3 reads CASRATGGVWTEAFF. The CDR3 DNA sequence: TGTGCCAGCAGGGCGACAGGGGGGGTGTGGACTGAAGCTTTCTTT.

This clone has only a few counts. The chain couples TRBV19 to TRBJ2-3, with D perhaps TRBD2 (5 bases). This CDR3 is built from 13 residues. Looked up from germline, CDR1 is LNHDA and CDR2 is SQIVND (reference sequence). Trimming removed 6 bases from V and 4 bases from J, with 11 bases in between. Here the CDR3 DNA reads TGTGCCAGTAGCAATAGGAGGTCAGATACGCAGTATTTT. Its translation: CASSNRRSDTQYF. Full variable domain (missing parts from reference TRBV19 and TRBJ2-3): DGGITQSPKYLFRKEGQNVTLSCEQNLNHDAMYWYRQDPGQGLRLIYYSQIVNDFQKGDIAEGYSVSREKKESFPLTVTSAQKNPTAFYLCASSNRRSDTQYFGPGTRLTVL.

This chain links TRBV12-1 with TRBJ2-3; TRBD1 is the table's D call, not checked against the DNA. TRBV12-1 is marked as a pseudogene. The CDR3 spans 17 residues. The CDR3 DNA is TGTGCCAGCAGCCCGTCAGGACAGGGTGTTTTGTCGGATACGCAGTATTTT. Its protein is CASSPSGQGVLSDTQYF.

The rearrangement joins TRBV4-2 to TRBJ2-5; TRBD1 might be the D (6 bases). Germline assignment: CDR1 LGHNA and CDR2 YNFKEQ. Trimming took off 4 bases at V and 5 bases at J, with 11 bases between the two ends. The CDR3 has 13 amino acids. The CDR3 protein is CASSRTVDETQYF. The CDR3 DNA is TGTGCCAGCAGCCGGACAGTGGATGAGACCCAGTACTTC.

This chain uses TRBV21-1 with TRBJ2-1; the table's D gene call, TRBD2, was not cross checked with the DNA. TRBV21-1 is labeled a pseudogene. This CDR3 has 19 amino acids. CDR3 bases: TGTGCCAGCAGCAAAGTCCCTACCCCTAGCGGGAGGGCCAACAATGAGCAGTTCTTC. It encodes CASSKVPTPSGRANNEQFF.

Only a few counts were recorded for this clone. J is TRBJ2-3 and V is TRBV7-9, with D unresolved. This CDR3 spans 15 amino acids. Trimming took off 0 bases at V and 2 bases at J, with 9 bases between the two ends. CDR1 SEHNR and CDR2 FQNEAQ come from the germline V gene (reference sequence). CDR3 bases: TGTGCCAGCAGCTTAGCCTTAAAGCCCACAGATACGCAGTATTTT. Residues: CASSLALKPTDTQYF.

V usage is TRBV7-3 and J usage is TRBJ2-1; 7 bases fit TRBD2. The CDR3 spans 16 residues. Germline lookup yields CDR1 SGHTA and CDR2 FQGTGA. Unmatched junction bases numbered 12, after V lost 5 bases and J lost 5 bases. This CDR3 is CASSPSTSARNNEQFF. CDR3 coding DNA: TGTGCCAGCAGCCCCAGCACTAGCGCAAGAAACAATGAGCAGTTCTTC.

This clone was detected only a few times. This sequence joins TRBV10-3 and TRBJ2-2, with D unclear. V lost 3 bases and J lost 0, with 11 bases in between. This CDR3 contains 16 residues. In germline, CDR1 is ENHRY, CDR2 SYGVKD. DNA for the CDR3: TGTGCCATCAGTGAAACTCTCACTCCGAACACCGGGGAGCTGTTTTTT. Its protein is CAISETLTPNTGELFF.

This chain links TRBV7-9 with TRBJ2-7; TRBD1 agrees at 9 bases. V trimming: 0 bases; J trimming: 3 bases; junction bases outside the gene matches: 12. There are 18 residues in the CDR3. Germline V gene data show CDR1 as SEHNR and CDR2 as FQNEAQ (reference sequence). In DNA, the CDR3 is TGTGCCAGCAGCTTAGCCCTTCGCCCTACAGGGGGCGGCTACGAGCAGTACTTC. It codes for CASSLALRPTGGGYEQYF. Looking up the rest from reference TRBV7-9 and TRBJ2-7 gives the full variable domain: DTGVSQNPRHKITKRGQNVTFRCDPISEHNRLYWYRQTLGQGPEFLTYFQNEAQLEKSRLLSDRFSAERPKGSFSTLEIQRTEQGDSAMYLCASSLALRPTGGGYEQYFGPGTRLTVT.

The DNA of the CDR3 is TGTGCCAGCAGTGGTTGGGCATGGGAGACCCAGTACTTC. Protein product: CASSGWAWETQYF. The V and J genes are TRBV27 and TRBJ2-5; D gene ambiguous. CDR3 length: 13 residues. Germline loops: CDR1 MNHEY, CDR2 SMNVEV (reference sequence). V was shortened by 5 bases and J by 5 bases, with 12 bases between the two germline ends.

This clone was observed a few times. The genes are TRBV4-1 and TRBJ1-1; the D gene is possibly TRBD1 (6 bases). The CDR3 consists of 15 residues. The V gene's germline CDR1 is MGHRA and CDR2 YSYEKL. Between the trimmed V and J ends, which lost 3 bases and 4 bases, there was a span of 15 bases. CDR3 in DNA: TGCGCCAGCAGCCAGTACACAGGGCTGATCACTGAAGCTTTCTTT. Translation: CASSQYTGLITEAFF.

This chain links TRBV2 with TRBJ1-1, with D perhaps TRBD1 (5 bases). The CDR3 covers 14 residues. V was trimmed by 7 bases and J by 4 bases, leaving 16 bases between them. CDR1 and CDR2 from the germline V gene are SNHLY and FYNNEI. This CDR3 is CASIAVRGGTEAFF. The CDR3 DNA reads TGTGCCAGCATTGCAGTTAGGGGTGGCACTGAAGCTTTCTTT.

This clone was seen once. The rearrangement links TRBV7-8 to TRBJ2-7; 10 bases line up with TRBD1. Losses at the gene ends were 0 bases for V and 3 bases for J; bases not matched to a gene: 5. Germline values: CDR1 SGHVS, CDR2 FQNEAQ. The CDR3 is 16 residues long. The CDR3 bases are TGTGCCAGCAGCTTAGCCGGGACAGGGGTCTACTACGAGCAGTACTTC. It is translated as CASSLAGTGVYYEQYF.

In this sample, this clone turned up a few times. The V and J genes are TRBV28 and TRBJ2-2; 8 nucleotides align to TRBD2. The CDR3 loop spans 15 amino acids. Germline CDR1 MDHEN, CDR2 SYDVKM. The V and J ends lost 5 bases and 7 bases, in that order; junction bases with no gene match: 9. The chain's CDR3 is CASSPGTRPNGELFF. CDR3 coding DNA: TGTGCCAGCAGTCCAGGGACTAGACCCAACGGGGAGCTGTTTTTT.

The J gene is TRBJ2-1, the V gene TRBV30; D call uncertain. Deletions cut 4 bases from V and 7 bases from J, with 17 bases between. The CDR3 contains 14 residues. Germline V CDR1 and CDR2: GTSNPN, SVGIG (reference sequence). The CDR3 region has the DNA TGTGCCTGGACTCCCCGGGTTAAGAGGAATGAGCAGTTCTTC. This gives the protein CAWTPRVKRNEQFF.

V usage is TRBV6-5 and J usage is TRBJ2-2; D not certain. With 4 bases removed from V and 1 base from J, the gap between germline ends came to 7 bases. CDR1 MNHEY and CDR2 SVGAGI come from the germline V gene. The CDR3 consists of 14 residues. CDR3 in DNA: TGTGCCAGCAGTTTATCAGGGAACACCGGGGAGCTGTTTTTT. This encodes CASSLSGNTGELFF.

This chain uses TRBV18 with TRBJ1-2; 11 positions match TRBD1. The trim removed 2 bases at V and 4 bases at J, leaving 0 bases unmatched. The germline CDR1 and CDR2 sequences are KGHSH and LQKENI. This CDR3 has 14 residues. The CDR3: CASSPGTGGYGYTF. The CDR3 DNA reads TGTGCCAGCTCACCAGGGACAGGGGGCTATGGCTACACCTTC.

This chain links TRBV6-6 with TRBJ2-7, with D possibly being TRBD1 (6 bases). The CDR3 contains 14 residues. V lost 10 bases and J lost 0, with 16 bases in between. Germline CDR1 is MNHNY and CDR2 is SVGAGI (reference sequence). CDR3 nucleotide sequence: TGTGCCACCGCGAATAGGGGGAGCTCCTACGAGCAGTACTTC. This translates into CATANRGSSYEQYF.

This sequence joins TRBV6-1 and TRBJ1-5; D might be TRBD1 (5 bases). This CDR3 has 14 residues. Germline V CDR1 and CDR2: MNHNS, SASEGT. With 5 bases removed from V and 7 bases from J, the gap between germline ends came to 15 bases. CDR3 residues: CASSFKGNGQPQHF. In nucleotides, the CDR3 is TGTGCCAGCAGTTTTAAGGGGAATGGGCAGCCCCAGCATTTT.

This chain joins TRBV25-1 and TRBJ1-2; no definite D call. Germline CDR1 reads MGHDK; CDR2 reads SYGVNS. The CDR3 has 13 residues. V was pared by 3 bases and J by 0 bases, with 5 bases between. The CDR3 is CASSDIANYGYTF. The CDR3 bases are TGTGCCAGCAGTGACATAGCTAACTATGGCTACACCTTC.

The CDR3 DNA sequence: TGTGCCAGCAGTTCCGGGACTAGCGGGAGTAAGTACGAGCAGTACTTC. Translating gives CASSSGTSGSKYEQYF. The gene calls are TRBV6-5 and TRBJ2-7, with 14 positions matching TRBD2. The CDR3 has 16 amino acids. The V gene end was trimmed by 4 bases and the J gene end by 4 bases; junction bases not matched to a gene: 6. Germline V lookup: CDR1 MNHEY, CDR2 SVGAGI.